What follows are 32 T cell receptor beta chains derived from one specimen sequenced in a study of glioma-infiltrating T cells (dated by TCRdb to about 2016). TCRdb shows the sequencer as Illumina MiSeq. TCR alpha and beta CDR3 regions were amplified with the iRepertoire nested amplicon-rescue multiplex PCR (arm-PCR) platform from RNA. TCRdb handled the public reads itself, with Q25 trimming in fastp and clone calling in MiXCR, and kept productive beta chains. Records with the same CDR3 protein are collapsed into one entry carrying the most frequent genes and DNA. This sample comprises 300,000 to 450,000 distinct CDR3 sequences, around 38% of them detected only once. The leading ten clones occupy around 12% of the sample. Sequencing was done on a sample of glioma tissue, nonneoplastic brain tissue, or PBMCs (not recorded which). These TCRs come from a human donor with low-grade glioma or glioblastoma, undergoing nonglioma brain surgery, or in good health (not recorded which).

The chain joins TRBV4-1 to TRBJ2-2, with D possibly being TRBD2 (5 bases). V lost 0 bases and J 5 bases, leaving 10 bases between the germline ends. Looked up from germline, CDR1 is MGHRA and CDR2 is YSYEKL. The length of the CDR3 is 15 residues. CDR3 residues: CASSQESGKTGELFF. The CDR3, as DNA: TGCGCCAGCAGCCAAGAATCCGGGAAAACCGGGGAGCTGTTTTTT.

A word on this clonotype: This clone may be a read error of a much larger clone one base away. The chain couples TRBV6-5 to TRBJ1-5; 9 bases agree with TRBD1. This CDR3 has 14 residues. Germline loops: CDR1 MNHEY, CDR2 SVGAGI. The CDR3 is CASSPGQGPQPEHF. In DNA, the CDR3 is TGTGCCAGCAGTCCCGGACAGGGGCCTCAGCCCGAGCATTTT.

V and J are TRBV6-2 or TRBV6-3 and TRBJ2-7, with TRBD1 as a possible D gene (6 bases). Per germline, CDR1 MNHEY and CDR2 SVGEGT. V was clipped by 2 bases and J by 7 bases, with 12 bases between them. This CDR3 contains 13 residues. DNA for the CDR3: TGTGCCAGCAGTTACCAGGGGCTGGGAGAGCAGTACTTC. It yields the protein CASSYQGLGEQYF.

This clonotype was recorded a few times. The chain has TRBV7-2 and TRBJ2-7; D remains unclear. CDR3 length: 13 residues. The V end was cut by 5 bases, the J end by 4 bases, with 12 bases between. In germline, CDR1 is SGHTA, CDR2 FQGNSA. In DNA, the CDR3 is TGTGCCAGCAGCCCCCCTCGTTCTTACGAGCAGTACTTC. Its protein product is CASSPPRSYEQYF. The full variable domain, its missing parts supplied by reference TRBV7-2 and TRBJ2-7, is GAGVSQSPSNKVTEKGKDVELRCDPISGHTALYWYRQSLGQGLEFLIYFQGNSAPDKSGLPSDRFSAERTGGSVSTLTIQRTQQEDSAVYLCASSPPRSYEQYFGPGTRLTVT.

This clonotype was counted a few times. The chain is built from TRBV20-1 and TRBJ2-3, with D unresolved. Germline-derived CDR1 and CDR2 are DFQATT and SNEGSKA (reference sequence). V dropped 2 bases and J dropped 5 bases, with 5 bases sitting between them. The CDR3 consists of 11 residues. Here the CDR3 reads CSARLGDTQYF. CDR3 nucleotides: TGCAGTGCTAGATTGGGAGATACGCAGTATTTT.

This chain uses TRBV7-9 with TRBJ2-3; no reliable D call. Germline assignment: CDR1 SEHNR and CDR2 FQNEAQ (reference sequence). V was clipped by 1 base and J by 6 bases, with 17 bases between them. The CDR3 totals 16 residues. CDR3 DNA: TGTGCCAGCAGCTTAGTGTTCGGGTCTTCCAGGGATACGCAGTATTTT. Translated: CASSLVFGSSRDTQYF.

The CDR3 is CASSVLFTDTQYF. The CDR3, as DNA: TGTGCCAGTAGTGTCCTCTTCACAGATACGCAGTATTTT. V and J are TRBV19 and TRBJ2-3; D not resolved. Trimming shortened V by 5 bases and J by 2 bases, and 8 bases separated the two germline ends. CDR3 length equals 13 residues. Germline values: CDR1 LNHDA, CDR2 SQIVND (reference sequence). The whole variable domain, remainder taken from reference TRBV19 and TRBJ2-3, is DGGITQSPKYLFRKEGQNVTLSCEQNLNHDAMYWYRQDPGQGLRLIYYSQIVNDFQKGDIAEGYSVSREKKESFPLTVTSAQKNPTAFYLCASSVLFTDTQYFGPGTRLTVL.

This chain connects TRBV19 to TRBJ2-3, with TRBD2 identical over 7 bases. CDR1 is LNHDA and CDR2 is SQIVND in the germline V gene (reference sequence). V shed 3 bases, J shed 3 bases, and the junction held 6 bases outside the gene matches. The CDR3 loop spans 15 amino acids. CDR3 DNA: TGTGCCAGTAGTATGGGAGGGTATACGACAGATACGCAGTATTTT. Encoded protein: CASSMGGYTTDTQYF.

This clonotype was picked up many times. This chain uses TRBV20-1 with TRBJ2-3; weak D call: TRBD1 (5 bases). This CDR3 region has 14 residues. Germline V lookup: CDR1 DFQATT, CDR2 SNEGSKA (reference sequence). V was trimmed by 0 bases and J by 2 bases, leaving 9 bases between them. The CDR3 sequence: CSAREQGITDTQYF. DNA of the CDR3: TGCAGTGCTAGAGAGCAGGGTATCACAGATACGCAGTATTTT.

This clonotype was seen many times. V usage is TRBV6-2 or TRBV6-3 and J usage is TRBJ2-5; 12 bases map to TRBD2. Trimming cost V 7 bases and J 4 bases; bases outside gene matches: 1. This CDR3 spans 13 amino acids. Germline CDR1 and CDR2: MNHEY and SVGEGT. The DNA of the CDR3 is TGTGCCAGCAAACTAGCGGGAGGAGAGACCCAGTACTTC. Translated: CASKLAGGETQYF.

This clonotype was picked up many times. This sequence joins TRBV6-2 or TRBV6-3 and TRBJ1-1; D gene ambiguous. This CDR3 is 13 amino acids long. Per germline, CDR1 MNHEY and CDR2 SVGEGT. V lost 5 bases and J 3 bases, leaving 10 bases between the germline ends. CDR3 amino acids: CASSLYPYTEAFF. In DNA form, the CDR3 reads TGTGCCAGCAGTCTCTATCCTTACACTGAAGCTTTCTTT.

This clonotype has a handful of counts. A single base separates this from a much larger clone, so it may be a read error. V is TRBV6-2 or TRBV6-3 and J is TRBJ2-7; a weak D match, TRBD2 (5 bases). Trimming removed 4 bases at V and 5 bases at J, with 12 bases between. Germline CDR1 is MNHEY and CDR2 is SVGEGT. CDR3 length: 13 residues. CDR3 residues: CASSSALRDEQYF. In nucleotides, the CDR3 is TGTGCCAGCAGTTCCGCCCTGAGGGACGAGCAGTACTTC.

The chain uses TRBV4-3 and TRBJ2-2; D possibly uses TRBD1 or TRBD2 (5 bases each). The V gene's germline CDR1 is LGHNA and CDR2 YSLEER. The CDR3 runs to 16 residues. V lost 2 bases to trimming and J lost 6 bases, with 16 bases between them. CDR3 bases: TGCGCCAGCAGCCAACGCACGGGGCTAGCATCCGGGGAGCTGTTTTTT. Amino acids: CASSQRTGLASGELFF.

The chain uses TRBV20-1 and TRBJ2-7; 12 bases align to TRBD2. The CDR3 extends over 14 amino acids. V lost 5 bases to trimming and J lost 5 bases; unmatched junction nucleotides: 7. The germline V gene has CDR1 DFQATT and CDR2 SNEGSKA (reference sequence). The CDR3, as DNA: TGCAGTGCTGTAACTAGCGGGAGGCTCCACGAGCAGTACTTC. Translated: CSAVTSGRLHEQYF.

The chain combines TRBV20-1 with TRBJ2-3, with TRBD2 matching over 12 bases. With V trimmed by 3 bases and J by 0 bases, 10 bases remained unmatched. This CDR3 comprises 18 residues. The germline V gene encodes CDR1 DFQATT and CDR2 SNEGSKA (reference sequence). The DNA for the CDR3 is TGCAGTGCTAGGACCCTAGCGGGAGGGCCTCTAAGCACAGATACGCAGTATTTT. Its protein product is CSARTLAGGPLSTDTQYF.

This chain joins TRBV4-3 and TRBJ2-7; 7 positions match TRBD2. The germline CDR1 and CDR2 sequences are LGHNA and YSLEER. The CDR3 has 14 residues. The trim removed 5 bases at V and 3 bases at J, leaving 7 bases unmatched. Here the CDR3 reads CASSSQRGGYEQYF. CDR3 DNA: TGCGCCAGCAGCTCTCAGCGGGGCGGCTACGAGCAGTACTTC.

In its sample, this clonotype was seen a few times. The genes are TRBV6-1 and TRBJ2-7, with 8 positions matching TRBD2. The CDR3 is 15 amino acids. V trimming: 4 bases; J trimming: 5 bases; junction bases outside the gene matches: 10. Germline values: CDR1 MNHNS, CDR2 SASEGT. CDR3 in amino acids: CASSGLARPPHEQYF. The CDR3 bases are TGTGCCAGCAGTGGACTAGCGCGCCCTCCACACGAGCAGTACTTC.

A few counts support this clonotype. The chain links TRBV2 to TRBJ1-5; 8 nucleotides line up with TRBD1. The junction had 4 bases not matched to a gene; V was cut back by 5 bases and J by 1 base. The CDR3 is made up of 15 amino acids. Germline V CDR1 and CDR2: SNHLY, FYNNEI. For the CDR3, the DNA is TGTGCCAGCAGTCTTGGGGACAGGAGCAATCAGCCCCAGCATTTT. Protein sequence: CASSLGDRSNQPQHF.

The gene calls are TRBV27 and TRBJ2-7, with TRBD2 matching over 7 bases. The CDR3 has 18 residues. The V gene end was trimmed by 5 bases and the J gene end by 0 bases; junction bases not matched to a gene: 16. Germline V gene sequence: CDR1 MNHEY, CDR2 SMNVEV (reference sequence). The CDR3 DNA sequence: TGTGCCAGCAGTCCCACCCCAATTGGCGGGAGCCCCTCCTACGAGCAGTACTTC. This gives the protein CASSPTPIGGSPSYEQYF.

A word on this clonotype: Since a much larger clone is just one base distant, this may be a read error. V gene TRBV28 combines with J gene TRBJ1-1; no clear D. Germline loops: CDR1 MDHEN, CDR2 SYDVKM. The CDR3 totals 11 residues. This chain's CDR3 is CASRLNTETFF. CDR3 coding DNA: TGTGCCAGCAGGCTGAACACTGAAACTTTCTTT.

CDR3 in amino acids: CASSHRGRGPMAYNEQFF. The CDR3 DNA reads TGTGCCAGTAGCCACAGGGGGCGAGGGCCCATGGCCTACAATGAGCAGTTCTTC. This chain uses TRBV19 with TRBJ2-1; 9 bases are shared with TRBD1. J lost 2 bases, V lost 6 bases, and 14 bases had no gene match. This CDR3 has 18 residues. Germline CDR1 is LNHDA and CDR2 is SQIVND (reference sequence).

The rearrangement joins TRBV14 to TRBJ2-7, with no clear D. V lost 6 bases and J lost 3, with 12 bases in between. CDR3 size: 13 residues. Germline-derived CDR1 and CDR2 are SGHDN and FVKESK. The CDR3 reads CASRDGSDYEQYF. In DNA form, the CDR3 reads TGTGCCAGCAGGGACGGGTCGGACTACGAGCAGTACTTC.

This clonotype was found many times. This rearrangement joins TRBV27 to TRBJ2-3, with 8 bases fitting TRBD1. The CDR3 totals 15 residues. Trimming cost V 6 bases and J 3 bases; bases outside gene matches: 8. Per germline, CDR1 MNHEY and CDR2 SMNVEV (reference sequence). The CDR3 DNA reads TGTGCCAGCAGCCGGACAGGGACAGTTACAGATACGCAGTATTTT. Residues: CASSRTGTVTDTQYF.

This chain joins TRBV6-1 and TRBJ1-4, with 7 bases aligning to TRBD1. Germline CDR1 is MNHNS and CDR2 is SASEGT. J was trimmed by 2 bases and V by 4 bases; bases with no gene match: 1. This CDR3 has 14 residues. The CDR3 DNA follows: TGTGCCAGCAGTGCACAGGGGACTAATGAAAAACTGTTTTTT. This codes for CASSAQGTNEKLFF.

The genes are TRBV2 and TRBJ2-5; 12 bases fit TRBD1. Looked up from germline, CDR1 is SNHLY and CDR2 is FYNNEI. Losses at the gene ends were 4 bases for V and 5 bases for J; bases not matched to a gene: 2. The CDR3 extends over 14 amino acids. CDR3 sequence reads: CASSGDRGQETQYF. The CDR3 nucleotides are TGTGCCAGCAGTGGGGACAGGGGGCAGGAGACCCAGTACTTC.

This clonotype was counted once. It may be a read error: a sequence one base away is much more abundant. The chain employs TRBV20-1 and TRBJ1-1; D is perhaps TRBD1 (6 bases). The CDR3 extends over 15 amino acids. Looked up from germline, CDR1 is DFQATT and CDR2 is SNEGSKA (reference sequence). V lost 4 bases to trimming and J lost 5 bases, with 20 bases between them. The chain's CDR3 is CSATPGQGFGTEAFF. CDR3 in DNA: TGCAGTGCTACCCCCGGTCAGGGGTTCGGGACTGAAGCTTTCTTT.

Comments on this clonotype: The final CDR3 position lacks the conserved phenylalanine or tryptophan, pointing to a likely read error. V and J are TRBV20-1 and TRBJ2-1; 7 bases are shared with TRBD2. The germline V gene has CDR1 DFQATT and CDR2 SNEGSKA (reference sequence). J lost 4 bases, V lost 3 bases, and 12 bases had no gene match. This CDR3 contains 16 residues. The CDR3 here is CSARGTLAASYNEQFY. The CDR3 DNA reads as TGCAGTGCTAGGGGGACTCTAGCGGCGTCTTACAATGAGCAGTTCTAC.

This clonotype was seen many times. This chain uses TRBV7-2 with TRBJ2-7; D call uncertain. The CDR3 runs 12 residues. Germline V CDR1 and CDR2: SGHTA, FQGNSA. Trimming removed 2 bases from V and 4 bases from J, with 6 bases in between. The CDR3 nucleotides read TGTGCCAGCAGCTTAAGAAGTTACGAGCAGTACTTC. Translating it yields CASSLRSYEQYF. Variable domain in full (rest from reference TRBV7-2 and TRBJ2-7): GAGVSQSPSNKVTEKGKDVELRCDPISGHTALYWYRQSLGQGLEFLIYFQGNSAPDKSGLPSDRFSAERTGGSVSTLTIQRTQQEDSAVYLCASSLRSYEQYFGPGTRLTVT.

The chain joins TRBV7-2 to TRBJ2-5; D remains unclear. The CDR3 runs 14 residues. Germline V CDR1 and CDR2: SGHTA, FQGNSA. With 3 bases removed from V and 1 base from J, the gap between germline ends came to 9 bases. Here the CDR3 DNA reads TGTGCCAGCAGCTTTAAATCACTCCAAGAGACCCAGTACTTC. Translating it yields CASSFKSLQETQYF. Filled out from reference TRBV7-2 and TRBJ2-5, the complete variable domain reads GAGVSQSPSNKVTEKGKDVELRCDPISGHTALYWYRQSLGQGLEFLIYFQGNSAPDKSGLPSDRFSAERTGGSVSTLTIQRTQQEDSAVYLCASSFKSLQETQYFGPGTRLLVL.

At least ten counts were recorded for this clonotype. The rearrangement uses TRBV6-1 and TRBJ2-1, with 10 positions matching TRBD2. The CDR3 covers 15 residues. With 5 bases clipped from V and 7 bases from J, the junction kept 8 bases outside the gene matches. Germline V lookup: CDR1 MNHNS, CDR2 SASEGT. CDR3 sequence (DNA): TGTGCCAGCAGTACGACTAGCGGGTTGAGGAATGAGCAGTTCTTC. Translated, it gives CASSTTSGLRNEQFF.

V usage is TRBV7-9 and J usage is TRBJ2-7; D unclear. V lost 5 bases, J lost 3 bases, and 23 bases lay in between. The CDR3 contains 17 residues. Per the germline V gene, CDR1 is SEHNR and CDR2 is FQNEAQ (reference sequence). Here the CDR3 reads CASSGIKIQEKGYEQYF. CDR3 nucleotide sequence: TGTGCCAGCAGCGGGATAAAAATTCAGGAAAAGGGCTACGAGCAGTACTTC.

Details on this clonotype: A much larger clone sits a single nucleotide away, making a read error possible. The gene calls are TRBV25-1 and TRBJ2-1, with 10 bases aligning to TRBD2. CDR1 is MGHDK and CDR2 is SYGVNS in the germline V gene. The CDR3 totals 16 residues. CDR3: CASSYRPAGGVNERFF. For the CDR3, the DNA is TGTGCCAGCAGTTATCGCCCAGCGGGAGGGGTCAATGAGCGGTTCTTC.